The entry below describes one T cell receptor beta chain. Its antigen remains unknown. CDR3 length: 11 amino acids. V dropped 1 base and J dropped 6 bases, with 6 bases sitting between them. Germline V lookup: CDR1 DFQATT, CDR2 SNEGSKA (reference sequence). The data belong to a study of OX40 agonist ivuxolimab in advanced cancers. Study information: Of mixed ages from about 23 to 79 and averaging 60 years, the group was roughly 85% male. Broader study findings: In CD8+ T cells, expanded clones were on average more numerous than in CD4+. Within 6 weeks, CD4+ and CD8+ blood T cells expanded clonally at 0.1 to 3.0 mg/kg.

TCRdb's copy holds only in-frame clones and misses some; the assay was immunoSEQ multiplex PCR. The data show approximately 69,000 clones, 88% seen once. The cohort excluded patients with autoimmune disease history or systemic immunosuppression. The material sequenced was CD4+ or CD8+ T cells sorted from blood, taken in a trial of the OX40 agonist ivuxolimab. This TCR came from an adult with an advanced solid tumor such as melanoma, head and neck, liver or kidney cancer. The rearrangement uses TRBV20-1 and TRBJ1-2; D unresolved. CDR3 in DNA: TGCAGTGCTAGAGCTGGGGATGGCTACACCTTC. Its protein is CSARAGDGYTF.